This TCR beta chain is drawn from a study of T cells in tumors after PD-1 blockade. Template: tumor biopsy or peripheral blood genomic DNA, roughly 616-6,500 ng per sample. The germline V gene encodes CDR1 LNHNV and CDR2 YYDKDF (reference sequence). Trimming stripped 4 bases from V and 4 bases from J, with 10 bases between. This CDR3 comprises 14 residues. This table comes from immunoSEQ multiplex PCR, and its TCRdb copy is limited to in-frame clones, with some not included. The sample records several thousand clones, 55% to 70% being singletons. The sequence came from a human donor with basal cell carcinoma. The J gene is TRBJ2-2, the V gene TRBV15; a possible D gene is TRBD1 (5 bases). The sample here was tumor tissue, taken after anti-PD-1 treatment. The CDR3 loop reads CATSTRQTTGELFF. In nucleotides, the CDR3 is TGTGCCACCAGCACCAGACAGACCACCGGGGAGCTGTTTTTT.